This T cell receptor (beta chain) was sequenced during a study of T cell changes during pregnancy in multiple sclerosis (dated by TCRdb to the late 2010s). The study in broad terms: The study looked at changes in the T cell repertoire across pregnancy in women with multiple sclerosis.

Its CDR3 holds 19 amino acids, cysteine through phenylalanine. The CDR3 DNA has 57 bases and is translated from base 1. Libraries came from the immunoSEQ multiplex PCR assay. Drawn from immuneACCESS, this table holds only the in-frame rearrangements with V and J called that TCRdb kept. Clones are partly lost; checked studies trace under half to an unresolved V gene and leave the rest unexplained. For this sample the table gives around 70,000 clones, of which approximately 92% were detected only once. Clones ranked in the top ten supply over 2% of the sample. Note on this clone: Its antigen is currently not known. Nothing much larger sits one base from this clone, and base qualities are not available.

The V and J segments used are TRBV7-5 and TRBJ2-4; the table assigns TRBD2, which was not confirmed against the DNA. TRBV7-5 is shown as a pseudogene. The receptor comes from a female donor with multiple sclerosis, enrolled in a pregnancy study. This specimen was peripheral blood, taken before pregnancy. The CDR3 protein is CARSLAPGVRKIAKNIQYF. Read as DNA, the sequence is TGTGCCAGAAGCTTAGCCCCCGGGGTCAGAAAGATAGCCAAAAACATTCAGTACTTC.